Reported below is one T cell receptor beta chain. It lacks a known antigen. A read error may produce the germline difference seen at one junction end. The data derive from a study of tumor-infiltrating lymphocytes in primary liver carcinoma (dated by TCRdb to 2017 to 2019). In terms of the full investigation: Surgical resection was performed in China between November 2015 and early 2016 on 5 or 6 patients with histopathologically diagnosed primary liver carcinoma. The five patients, three men and two women aged 30 to 69 years, had hepatocellular carcinoma (four) or combined HCC and intrahepatic cholangiocarcinoma (one). The five patients had tumors staged T1-T3 N0M0, with maximum diameters ranging from roughly 4 to 10 cm. Roughly 3.65 to 8 million productive TCRbeta reads were obtained per sample, and no significant difference in read depth was found between tissue types. For each liver tumor, the study sampled five regions along with adjacent normal tissue and blood, and applied TCRbeta repertoire sequencing, expression microarrays and whole-exome sequencing. TCRbeta repertoire sequencing covered approximately 35 specimens from 5 patients: roughly 25 tumor regions, 5 adjacent noncancerous liver tissues and 5 peripheral blood samples. Reproducibility between technical replicate repertoires was high, with correlation coefficients above 0.95 and mean shared-clone rates approximately 0.91.

Starting from 500 to 600 ng total RNA, TCRbeta-specific cDNA was produced by reverse transcription with a constant-region primer and ProtoScript II reverse transcriptase. Three nested multiplex PCR rounds, following a slightly modified ARM-PCR procedure, were used to build the TCRbeta libraries. Each of the first two PCR rounds ran for about 10 cycles and used multiplex TRBV1-TRBV30 forward primers together with a Cbeta reverse primer. Sample barcodes and Illumina adapters were attached in a final 25-cycle PCR using Deep VentR polymerase. Before sequencing, amplicons of 200-500 bp were purified from gel using a QIAquick gel extraction kit. TCRbeta amplicons were sequenced on an Illumina HiSeq 2500 with 250-bp paired-end reads. Under the source paper's analysis protocol: Quality trimming of reads was performed with Trimmomatic v0.33, and paired reads were merged with FLASH v1.2.11 so that full CDR3 sequences could be recovered. V, D and J germline segments were assigned to the rearranged TCRbeta sequences by MiGEC v1.2.1b. VDJtools v1.0.0 computed clonotype statistics and Shannon-Wiener diversity indices. Except for diversity analysis, only the 250 most abundant clonotypes of each sample were used in subsequent analyses to reduce sampling bias. TCRdb reprocessing: public reads trimmed at Q25 with fastp, clones called with MiXCR, in-frame beta chains kept. When rows share a CDR3 protein, they turn into one entry using the most common DNA and genes. In this record, the V and J calls reflect TCRdb's handling and not the investigators' own analysis. A total of over 250,000 distinct CDR3 sequences appear in this sample, 58% of them only once. The top ten clonotypes cover approximately 15% of the sample.

As encoded in the germline V gene, CDR1 is ENHRY while CDR2 is SYGVKD. There are 15 amino acids in the CDR3, from cysteine to phenylalanine inclusive. Of the read, only the CDR3 DNA is kept; its 45 bases are in frame from base 1. The paper as a whole reports these results and caveats: Because only the TCR beta chain was sequenced and unpaired alpha chains were not captured, true repertoire diversity is likely underestimated. The top 250 clones made up a significantly larger repertoire fraction in tumors than in blood (p = 0.039). Consistent with antigen-driven expansion, pairs of tumor regions showed higher repertoire overlap (mean roughly 36%) than either tumor-adjacent pairs (around 17%) or tumor-blood pairs (around 14%). Bulk unsorted samples precluded comparing CD4+ and CD8+ T cell repertoires. The study included only 4 to 6 patients, and the authors note findings should be validated in a larger study.

RNA from unsorted whole blood was extracted with TRIzol reagent, and germline DNA was obtained with the DNeasy Blood & Tissue kit. At the time of sampling, the patients had chronic HBV infection and had not received any treatment. Around 4 milliliters of peripheral blood were collected into K2EDTA tubes before surgery. The source of this sequence is a woman between 25 and 40 years old with primary liver carcinoma and hepatitis B virus infection. Specimen: peripheral blood. The chain is encoded by TRBV10-3 joined to TRBJ2-1; a tentative D match to TRBD2 spans 8 bases. The nucleotide sequence reads TGTGCCCTCAGGGGGGGTAGCGGGACCTACAATGAGCAGTTCTTC. Its coded protein is CALRGGSGTYNEQFF.